The present T cell receptor beta chain was sequenced within a study of CD8 T cells in Susac syndrome (dated by TCRdb to between 2018 and 2021). About the investigation overall: Whether CD8+ T cell activation and differentiation in Susac syndrome was antigen driven was tested using repertoire sequencing. The clonality of the CD8+ T cell repertoire was compared across approximately twelve healthy donors, around 14 Susac syndrome patients and around 16 multiple sclerosis patients.

Peripheral blood CD8+ and CD4+ T cells from healthy donors, Susac syndrome patients and multiple sclerosis patients were profiled by high-throughput TCR beta sequencing. The multiple sclerosis controls were treatment-naive patients whose relapsing-remitting disease, either stable or active, fulfilled the revised McDonald criteria. Bulk CD8+ and CD4+ T cells were purified by magnetic negative isolation, while CD8+ TEMRA cells were enriched using FACS. Blood was collected in EDTA tubes and processed within 24 hours, with PBMCs isolated through density gradient centrifugation. PBMCs intended for TCR sequencing were cryopreserved in liquid nitrogen and thawed later in a water bath at 37 degrees C. A purity of at least 90% was achieved for sorted or isolated CD4+, CD8+ and CD8+ TEMRA cells. RNA was extracted using the RNeasy kit, and roughly 0.45 to 1 microgram was reverse transcribed with random hexamers. The immunoSEQ multiplex PCR assay, which covers 54 Vbeta and 13 Jbeta segments, was used to amplify TCR beta CDR3 regions. PCR amplification bias was corrected using a synthetic template baseline for primer optimization and computational correction. As for the authors' bioinformatics: Only productive sequences were kept, with reads annotated to V, D and J genes according to IMGT and analyzed in immunoSEQ Analyzer. To calculate clonality, Shannon entropy was normalized by log2 of the number of productive unique sequences and then subtracted from one. Public and private clones were assessed among the 100 most prevalent clones of each patient and control. Clones were defined as Susac-specific if absent from the healthy and MS cohorts, from around 1,000 published viral clones and from other ImmuneACCESS disease sequences. TCRdb reprocessed the public reads (quality trimming at Q25 with fastp, clone calling with MiXCR) and kept in-frame beta chains. Here each entry gathers all rows of one CDR3 protein and keeps the most common genes and DNA. These V and J calls derive from TCRdb rather than the authors' analysis. This sample gives roughly 140,000 distinct CDR3 sequences in total; about 94% of them show up just once. The ten largest clones capture 0.2% to 0.25% of the sample.

Relative to germline, V is 0 bases shorter and J is 6 bases shorter, with 18 bases between their ends. CDR1 and CDR2, per the germline V gene, are SGDLS and YYNGEE. Measured from the cysteine to the phenylalanine, the CDR3 is 17 residues long. The kept DNA is CDR3 alone, 51 bases in frame from the first base. Paper-wide results and their limitations: The number of individuals in the TCR sequencing and HLA analysis was recognized as being relatively small.

Remarks on this clonotype: The specificity of this receptor is unknown. No quality values exist for individual bases; no much larger clone is one base distant.

The sample consisted of CD8+ T cells from PBMCs. This receptor chain uses TRBV9 and TRBJ2-2, with a tentative D gene TRBD2 over 7 matching bases. The TCR sequence derives from a human donor with multiple sclerosis. In nucleotide form, the sequence is TGTGCCAGCAGCGTAGCTACGGGGGGCCGGGTACCCGGGGAGCTGTTTTTT. It codes for CASSVATGGRVPGELFF. When the CDR3 is completed using the reference TRBV9 and TRBJ2-2 genes on either side, the full variable domain is DSGVTQTPKHLITATGQRVTLRCSPRSGDLSVYWYQQSLDQGLQFLIQYYNGEERAKGNILERFSAQQFPDLHSELNLSSLELGDSALYFCASSVATGGRVPGELFFGEGSRLTVL.